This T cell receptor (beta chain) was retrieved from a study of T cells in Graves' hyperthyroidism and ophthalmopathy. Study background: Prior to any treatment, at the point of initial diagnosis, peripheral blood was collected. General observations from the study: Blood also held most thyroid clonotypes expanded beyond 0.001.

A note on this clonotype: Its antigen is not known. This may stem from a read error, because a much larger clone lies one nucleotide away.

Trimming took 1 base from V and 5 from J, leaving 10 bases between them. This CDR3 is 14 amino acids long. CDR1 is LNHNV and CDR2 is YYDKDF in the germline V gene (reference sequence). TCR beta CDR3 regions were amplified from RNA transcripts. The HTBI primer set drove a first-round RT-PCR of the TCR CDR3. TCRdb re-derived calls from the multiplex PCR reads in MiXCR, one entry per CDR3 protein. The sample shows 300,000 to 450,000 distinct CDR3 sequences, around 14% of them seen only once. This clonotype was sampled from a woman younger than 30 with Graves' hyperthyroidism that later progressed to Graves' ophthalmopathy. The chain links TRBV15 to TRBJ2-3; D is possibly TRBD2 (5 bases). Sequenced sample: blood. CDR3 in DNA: TGTGCCACCAGCAGAGCAGGAGGCATAGATACGCAGTATTTT. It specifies CATSRAGGIDTQYF.